The 5 T cell receptor beta chains listed next were all sequenced from one sample in a study of shared clonotypes between healthy human individuals. Assay used: immunoSEQ multiplex PCR; TCRdb lists only in-frame clones, some missing. The repertoire holds more than 1,200,000 clones, with 98% as singletons. Sequenced input: naive CD4+ T cells sorted from blood. Sample subset: CD45RA+ positively selected. Receptors originate from a man aged 25 to 40 in good health.

The chain joins TRBV7-9 to TRBJ2-5, with 10 bases aligning to TRBD2. Germline V gene data show CDR1 as SEHNR and CDR2 as FQNEAQ (reference sequence). V trimming: 5 bases; J trimming: 1 base; junction bases outside the gene matches: 4. The CDR3 is 15 amino acids. The CDR3 loop reads CASSQGLASQETQYF. The CDR3, as DNA: TGTGCCAGCAGCCAGGGACTAGCGAGCCAAGAGACCCAGTACTTC.

The V call is TRBV7-2, the J call TRBJ2-1; 10 bases match TRBD2. Germline values: CDR1 SGHTA, CDR2 FQGNSA. V lost 1 base to trimming and J lost 5 bases; unmatched junction nucleotides: 2. There are 15 residues in the CDR3. Here the CDR3 DNA reads TGTGCCAGCAGCTTAGAGAGCGGGAGGGACAATGAGCAGTTCTTC. Translated, it gives CASSLESGRDNEQFF.

This sequence joins TRBV18 and TRBJ1-1; perhaps TRBD1 as D (5 bases). V lost 1 base and J 0 bases, leaving 12 bases between the germline ends. The CDR3 contains 16 residues. The germline CDR1 and CDR2 sequences are KGHSH and LQKENI. The DNA of the CDR3 is TGTGCCAGCTCACCACGAAGTGCGGGACTGAACACTGAAGCTTTCTTT. This translates into CASSPRSAGLNTEAFF. Supplemented by reference TRBV18 and TRBJ1-1, the full variable domain reads NAGVMQNPRHLVRRRGQEARLRCSPMKGHSHVYWYRQLPEEGLKFMVYLQKENIIDESGMPKERFSAEFPKEGPSILRIQQVVRGDSAAYFCASSPRSAGLNTEAFFGQGTRLTVV.

The V and J genes are TRBV18 and TRBJ1-2; a weak D match, TRBD1 (5 bases). The CDR3 length is 19 residues. V was cut by 4 bases and J by 4 bases, with 28 bases left in between. Germline-derived CDR1 and CDR2 are KGHSH and LQKENI. CDR3 region: CASSLTDGTDLRGPYGYTF. The CDR3 bases are TGTGCCAGCTCACTTACCGACGGGACCGACCTTCGCGGGCCCTATGGCTACACCTTC.

V usage is TRBV11-2 and J usage is TRBJ2-5; D is uncertain. The CDR3 is 13 residues long. V was cut by 1 base and J by 3 bases, with 6 bases left in between. In germline, CDR1 is SGHAT, CDR2 FQNNGV. CDR3 amino acids: CASSLAPKETQYF. CDR3 nucleotide sequence: TGTGCCAGCAGCTTAGCCCCCAAAGAGACCCAGTACTTC. Full variable domain (missing parts from reference TRBV11-2 and TRBJ2-5): EAGVAQSPRYKIIEKRQSVAFWCNPISGHATLYWYQQILGQGPKLLIQFQNNGVVDDSQLPKDRFSAERLKGVDSTLKIQPAKLEDSAVYLCASSLAPKETQYFGPGTRLLVL.